A selection of T cell receptor beta chains follows, all from one sample in a study of T cells in Graves' hyperthyroidism and ophthalmopathy. TCRdb processed the multiplex PCR reads anew with MiXCR; each CDR3 protein has one entry. The sample includes hundreds of thousands of distinct CDR3 sequences, roughly 14% of them seen just once. The material sequenced was blood. The receptors were sampled from a woman aged 50 to 65 with Graves' ophthalmopathy. CDR3s include the opening cysteine and the closing phenylalanine or tryptophan. D genes are given only for firm matches. Not every row has a clone size; where given, it reads once, few, many or a size class.

cdr3_aa cdr3_nt clone_size j_call v_call d_call
CASSQRQEDTEAFF TGCGCCAGCAGCCAAAGACAGGAGGACACTGAAGCTTTCTTT . TRBJ1-1 TRBV4-1 .
CSASGRDHEQFF TGCAGTGCCAGTGGCAGGGATCATGAGCAGTTCTTC few TRBJ2-1 TRBV20-1 .
CASSASVNEQFF TGTGCCAGCAGTGCCTCAGTGAATGAGCAGTTCTTC many TRBJ2-1 TRBV2 .
CASRGSGLIDTEAFF TGTGCCAGCAGGGGATCGGGGCTGATAGACACTGAAGCTTTCTTT few TRBJ1-1 TRBV6-2/TRBV6-3 .
CASSPQGAGAGELFF TGCGCCAGCAGCCCTCAGGGGGCAGGGGCCGGGGAGCTGTTTTTT . TRBJ2-2 TRBV5-1 TRBD1
CASSPLPTHYEQYF TGTGCCAGCTCACCCCTCCCCACACACTACGAGCAGTACTTC . TRBJ2-7 TRBV18 .
CASSLSGGRTEAFF TGTGCCAGCAGTTTATCCGGGGGGCGCACTGAAGCTTTCTTT many TRBJ1-1 TRBV27 .
CASRLFLPDYSPLHF TGTGCCAGCAGGTTGTTCCTACCGGATTATTCACCCCTCCACTTT many TRBJ1-6 TRBV7-2 .
CASTPRGQTNTEAFF TGTGCCAGTACCCCCCGCGGGCAAACGAACACTGAAGCTTTCTTT . TRBJ1-1 TRBV19 .
CASSLLGTRVAFF TGTGCCAGCAGCTTACTGGGGACCCGAGTAGCTTTCTTT many TRBJ1-1 TRBV7-9 .
CASSFIRLWGVSEQFF TGTGCCAGCAGTTTCATTCGACTATGGGGTGTTAGTGAGCAGTTCTTC many TRBJ2-1 TRBV12-3/TRBV12-4 .
CASSLSGRRAVAEAFF TGTGCCAGCAGTTTATCTGGCAGACGGGCGGTGGCTGAAGCTTTCTTT . TRBJ1-1 TRBV28 .
CASSRKTGPGNTIYF TGTGCCAGCAGCAGAAAAACAGGGCCTGGAAACACCATATATTTT . TRBJ1-3 TRBV5-8 .
CASSPPHRGLSGANVLTF TGTGCCAGCTCACCACCACACAGGGGGCTTTCTGGGGCCAACGTCCTGACTTTC . TRBJ2-6 TRBV18 TRBD1
CASSIGQGRQPQHF TGTGCCAGTAGTATAGGGCAGGGACGACAGCCCCAGCATTTT few TRBJ1-5 TRBV19 .
CASSPSQGTHEQYF TGCGCCAGCAGCCCTTCACAGGGTACCCACGAGCAGTACTTC . TRBJ2-7 TRBV5-1 .
CASSTEDRGREQYF TGTGCCAGCAGTACCGAGGACAGGGGTCGCGAGCAGTACTTC many TRBJ2-7 TRBV27 TRBD1
CASSLSSYYNEQFF TGTGCCAGCAGCTTGTCTAGTTATTACAATGAGCAGTTCTTC . TRBJ2-1 TRBV6-1 .
CASSFREKIGYNEQFF TGTGCCAGCAGTTTTCGGGAGAAAATAGGCTACAATGAGCAGTTCTTC . TRBJ2-1 TRBV27 .
CASSYSIGSGQETQYF TGTGCCAGCAGTTACTCGATCGGGTCGGGCCAAGAGACCCAGTACTTC few TRBJ2-5 TRBV6-6 .
CASTITPGQYGYTF TGTGCCAGCACCATAACTCCGGGACAGTATGGCTACACCTTC many TRBJ1-2 TRBV28 TRBD1
CASSYPGLAGGNVVYEQYF TGTGCCAGCAGTTACCCGGGACTAGCGGGAGGGAATGTCGTCTACGAGCAGTACTTC many TRBJ2-7 TRBV6-5 TRBD2
CASSPREEINTEAFF TGTGCCAGCTCACCACGGGAAGAAATCAACACTGAAGCTTTCTTT many TRBJ1-1 TRBV18 .
CAIKREGSTGELFF TGTGCCATCAAGAGGGAGGGCAGCACCGGGGAGCTGTTTTTT . TRBJ2-2 TRBV10-3 TRBD2
CASSLTSAVGLYNEQFF TGTGCCAGCAGCTTAACCTCCGCCGTCGGCCTTTACAATGAGCAGTTCTTC many TRBJ2-1 TRBV7-3 .
CASSRTMTESDTQYF TGTGCCAGCAGCCGAACGATGACAGAGTCAGATACGCAGTATTTT . TRBJ2-3 TRBV3-1 .
CASSRGQGANSPLHF TGTGCCAGCAGCCGGGGACAGGGGGCGAATTCACCCCTCCACTTT . TRBJ1-6 TRBV3-1 TRBD1
CATNRDPTYEQYF TGTGCCACCAACCGAGATCCGACCTACGAGCAGTACTTC many TRBJ2-7 TRBV18 .
CASSFLGTKGTGELFF TGTGCCAGCAGCTTTCTTGGGACAAAAGGAACCGGGGAGCTGTTTTTT many TRBJ2-2 TRBV7-9 .
CASSEEPRGGQPQHF TGTGCCAGCAGTGAAGAACCCAGGGGAGGCCAGCCCCAGCATTTT many TRBJ1-5 TRBV2 .
CASSLHSGLETQYF TGTGCCAGCAGTCTACATTCGGGATTAGAGACCCAGTACTTC many TRBJ2-5 TRBV7-2 .
CATGTGDTQYF TGTGCCACCGGGACGGGAGATACGCAGTATTTT many TRBJ2-3 TRBV7-2 .
CASSYRLAGVDEQFF TGTGCCAGCAGTTATCGACTAGCGGGAGTTGATGAGCAGTTCTTC many TRBJ2-1 TRBV27 TRBD2
CAITGAGGPGNEQFF TGTGCCATCACAGGGGCGGGAGGGCCTGGGAATGAGCAGTTCTTC few TRBJ2-1 TRBV10-3 TRBD2
CASSFTGVGSPLHF TGTGCCAGCAGCTTTACAGGGGTAGGTTCACCCCTCCACTTT few TRBJ1-6 TRBV7-9 TRBD1
CASSVGQGVFYEQYF TGTGCCAGCAGCGTAGGACAGGGGGTCTTCTACGAGCAGTACTTC many TRBJ2-7 TRBV9 TRBD1
CASSVTLGTGAYEQYF TGTGCCAGCAGCGTAACCCTCGGGACAGGGGCCTACGAGCAGTACTTC many TRBJ2-7 TRBV7-8 TRBD1
CASSLRDRGPYEQYF TGTGCCAGCAGTCTCCGGGACAGGGGACCCTACGAGCAGTACTTC many TRBJ2-7 TRBV27 TRBD1
CASGQSPLAGRVRSTDTQYF TGTGCTAGTGGCCAGTCCCCCTTGGCTGGGCGGGTGAGATCCACAGATACGCAGTATTTT many TRBJ2-3 TRBV12-5 .
CASLIRGSYEQYF TGTGCCAGCCTCATAAGGGGATCCTACGAGCAGTACTTC few TRBJ2-7 TRBV6-1 .
CASSYLRVREYEQYF TGTGCCAGCAGTTACCTCAGGGTACGGGAATACGAGCAGTACTTC . TRBJ2-7 TRBV6-2/TRBV6-3 .
CSAFFGTSDYEQYF TGCAGTGCTTTCTTCGGGACATCAGACTACGAGCAGTACTTC many TRBJ2-7 TRBV20-1 .
CASSVSGGNQPQHF TGTGCCAGCAGCGTGTCAGGGGGCAATCAGCCCCAGCATTTT . TRBJ1-5 TRBV9 .
CASNPSGEGGDIQYF TGTGCCAGCAACCCTAGCGGCGAGGGAGGGGACATTCAGTACTTC . TRBJ2-4 TRBV6-2/TRBV6-3 TRBD2
CASSPRTGFDEQFF TGTGCCAGCTCACCGCGGACAGGGTTCGATGAGCAGTTCTTC many TRBJ2-1 TRBV18 TRBD1
CASSLGTLVLNEQFF TGTGCCAGCAGCTTGGGGACCCTAGTACTCAATGAGCAGTTCTTC few TRBJ2-1 TRBV7-9 .
CAWSSRVFGQPQHF TGTGCCTGGAGTAGCAGGGTCTTCGGTCAGCCCCAGCATTTT many TRBJ1-5 TRBV30 .
CASSPRLAGGLEQYF TGTGCCAGCAGCCCCAGACTAGCGGGGGGCCTCGAGCAGTACTTC many TRBJ2-7 TRBV7-6 TRBD2
CASSFTGSYNEQFF TGTGCCAGCAGTTTTACCGGGAGCTACAATGAGCAGTTCTTC many TRBJ2-1 TRBV27 .
CASGAARRIANNEQFF TGTGCCAGCGGAGCCGCAAGAAGGATAGCTAACAATGAGCAGTTCTTC many TRBJ2-1 TRBV6-1 .
CASSLRRELADTQYF TGTGCCAGCAGCTTAAGGCGGGAGCTCGCAGATACGCAGTATTTT many TRBJ2-3 TRBV7-8 TRBD2
CASKRQSAGELFF TGTGCCAGCAAACGTCAGTCGGCCGGGGAGCTGTTTTTT many TRBJ2-2 TRBV2 .
CASSRLAGALIHEQFF TGTGCCAGCAGCCGACTAGCGGGAGCTCTTATACATGAGCAGTTCTTC many TRBJ2-1 TRBV11-1 TRBD2
CASSRDRVRTGELFF TGTGCCAGCAGCCGGGACAGGGTGAGGACCGGGGAGCTGTTTTTT . TRBJ2-2 TRBV7-2 TRBD1
CATSRAQETQYF TGTGCCACCAGCAGAGCCCAAGAGACCCAGTACTTC . TRBJ2-5 TRBV15 .